This paragraph covers one T cell receptor beta chain sequence. The data stem from a study of neoadjuvant anti-PD-1 for oral cavity cancer. About the research overall: Before surgery, most patients got three to four biweekly 3 mg/kg nivolumab doses.

The CDR3 contains 13 residues. The V gene's germline CDR1 is LGHNA and CDR2 YNFKEQ. With 0 bases removed from V and 6 bases from J, the gap between germline ends came to 6 bases. Blood libraries mostly used about 500 ng genomic DNA, six replicates each. Using immunoSEQ multiplex PCR, the repertoire was profiled, and TCRdb retains in-frame clones only, with some absent. The repertoire includes 17,000 or so clones, 60% to 70% of them detected once, and roughly 2.6% sits in the top ten. This clonotype was obtained from a person aged 40 to 85 with oral cavity squamous cell carcinoma. The chain uses TRBV4-2 and TRBJ2-4; no clear D gene. The sample was PBMCs, taken before nivolumab (anti-PD-1) treatment. The CDR3 loop reads CASSQEGRNIQYF. The CDR3 coding sequence is TGTGCCAGCAGCCAAGAGGGCAGAAACATTCAGTACTTC.